The rows below give T cell receptor beta chains drawn from one sample of a study of molecular identifiers for immune sequencing clone quantification. One entry per CDR3 protein results from TCRdb running MiXCR on the PCR reads. The sample includes about 40,000 distinct CDR3 sequences, approximately 21% of them seen just once. Source material: naive CD8+ T cells from blood, with Jurkat cell RNA spiked in. The source is a human donor in good health. Some libraries in this study had Jurkat cell RNA spiked in. The CDR3 runs from the conserved cysteine through the conserved F or W. A D gene is named only where the DNA matches it firmly. A row's size may be missing; if present it is once, few, many or a size class.

>TRBV12-3/TRBV12-4|TRBJ1-4|many|-
CASSPPGGEKLFF
TGTGCCAGCAGTCCGCCGGGGGGTGAAAAACTGTTTTTT
>TRBV19|TRBJ2-1|many|-
CASSDAVGGYNEQFF
TGTGCCAGTAGTGACGCCGTTGGGGGTTACAATGAGCAGTTCTTC
>TRBV28|TRBJ2-7|many|-
CASSPTDSYEQYF
TGTGCCAGCAGCCCGACAGATTCCTACGAGCAGTACTTC
>TRBV11-2|TRBJ2-7|many|-
CASSRRVPFPYEQYF
TGTGCCAGCAGCCGCAGGGTACCGTTCCCCTACGAGCAGTACTTC
>TRBV7-9|TRBJ2-7|-|-
CASSLREYEQYF
TGTGCCAGCAGCTTACGGGAGTACGAGCAGTACTTC
>TRBV10-3|TRBJ1-4|many|-
CAISEHWTSGSTNEKLFF
TGTGCCATCAGTGAGCATTGGACATCTGGCTCAACTAATGAAAAACTGTTTTTT
>TRBV27|TRBJ2-7|many|-
CASSPRGLLYEQYF
TGTGCCAGCAGTCCGAGGGGACTCCTCTACGAGCAGTACTTC
>TRBV5-4|TRBJ2-3|many|-
CASSRVSTDTQYF
TGTGCCAGCAGCAGGGTTAGCACAGATACGCAGTATTTT
>TRBV7-9|TRBJ2-4|many|TRBD2
CASSPRLAGVTGAKNIQYF
TGTGCCAGCAGCCCCCGTCTAGCGGGGGTTACGGGGGCCAAAAACATTCAGTACTTC
>TRBV29-1|TRBJ1-1|-|-
CNVADGTYTGAFF
TGCAACGTTGCTGACGGGACGTACACTGGAGCTTTCTTT
>TRBV4-3|TRBJ2-4|many|TRBD2
CASSQPERGLAKNIQYF
TGCGCCAGCAGCCAACCCGAGCGGGGACTAGCCAAAAACATTCAGTACTTC
>TRBV14|TRBJ2-2|many|-
CASSLVDTGELFF
TGTGCCAGCAGCCTTGTTGACACCGGGGAGCTGTTTTTT
>TRBV4-3|TRBJ2-7|many|TRBD1
CASSQDRNYEQYF
TGCGCCAGCAGCCAGGACAGGAACTACGAGCAGTACTTC
>TRBV4-3|TRBJ1-4|-|-
CASSQERGSVAEKLFF
TGCGCCAGCAGCCAAGAAAGAGGATCCGTCGCTGAAAAACTGTTTTTT
>TRBV7-6|TRBJ2-3|many|TRBD1
CASSPRDRAPDTQYF
TGTGCCAGCAGCCCCCGGGACAGGGCCCCAGATACGCAGTATTTT
>TRBV6-1|TRBJ2-1|many|-
CASSEAPASSYNEQFF
TGTGCCAGCAGTGAAGCGCCGGCCAGCTCCTACAATGAGCAGTTCTTC
>TRBV5-6|TRBJ2-7|many|TRBD2
CASSLGLALPAEYF
TGTGCCAGCAGCTTGGGACTAGCGTTGCCCGCAGAGTACTTC
>TRBV4-3|TRBJ1-2|many|TRBD1
CASSQSGDREDYTF
TGCGCCAGCAGCCAATCCGGGGACAGGGAGGACTACACCTTC
>TRBV11-2|TRBJ2-1|many|-
CASSLDGGASSYNEQFF
TGTGCCAGCAGCTTAGATGGGGGGGCCAGCTCCTACAATGAGCAGTTCTTC
>TRBV20-1|TRBJ2-3|-|TRBD1
CGARVGQGPDTQYF
TGCGGTGCTAGAGTGGGACAGGGTCCAGATACGCAGTATTTT
>TRBV9|TRBJ1-1|-|-
CASSGNTLPNTEAFF
TGTGCCAGCAGCGGGAACACGCTTCCGAACACTGAAGCTTTCTTT
>TRBV4-3|TRBJ2-5|many|TRBD1
CASSRDRGPRETQYF
TGCGCCAGCAGCCGGGACAGGGGTCCAAGGGAGACCCAGTACTTC
>TRBV5-6|TRBJ2-5|many|-
CASSLDALTQYF
TGTGCCAGCAGCTTGGACGCGCTCACCCAGTACTTC
>TRBV6-5|TRBJ2-5|many|-
CASSYTRVVETQYF
TGTGCCAGCAGTTACACGAGGGTTGTCGAGACCCAGTACTTC
>TRBV12-3/TRBV12-4|TRBJ2-3|many|TRBD2
CASSSYTSGGPIYVSDTQYF
TGTGCCAGCAGTTCATACACTAGCGGGGGGCCTATTTACGTGTCAGATACGCAGTATTTT
>TRBV19|TRBJ2-7|many|-
CASSARVPYVEQYF
TGTGCCAGTAGTGCCAGGGTACCCTACGTGGAGCAGTACTTC
>TRBV30|TRBJ1-2|many|-
CAWSVRGYSSNYGYTF
TGTGCCTGGAGTGTACGGGGATACTCCTCTAACTATGGCTACACCTTC
>TRBV5-8|TRBJ1-5|many|TRBD1
CASRHRGFDQPQHF
TGTGCCAGCAGACACAGGGGGTTTGATCAGCCCCAGCATTTT
>TRBV29-1|TRBJ1-1|many|TRBD1
CSVGQGLNTEAFF
TGCAGCGTCGGACAGGGTCTGAACACTGAAGCTTTCTTT
>TRBV20-1|TRBJ1-4|many|TRBD1
CSARASGGGEKLFF
TGCAGTGCTAGAGCCTCAGGGGGGGGTGAAAAACTGTTTTTT
>TRBV4-3|TRBJ2-1|many|-
CASSQGQFDEQFF
TGCGCCAGCAGCCAAGGGCAGTTCGATGAGCAGTTCTTC
>TRBV7-9|TRBJ2-7|many|-
CASSLGSMEQYF
TGTGCCAGCAGCTTAGGCAGTATGGAGCAGTACTTC
>TRBV3-1|TRBJ2-7|many|TRBD2
CASSQTYEGLAAAEQYF
TGTGCCAGCAGCCAAACCTATGAGGGGCTAGCGGCTGCCGAGCAGTACTTC
>TRBV19|TRBJ2-3|many|-
CASSTQTGSTDTQYF
TGTGCCAGTAGTACTCAGACGGGGAGCACAGATACGCAGTATTTT
>TRBV4-1|TRBJ2-2|many|TRBD1
CASSQGQGSATGELFF
TGCGCCAGCAGCCAAGGACAGGGGAGCGCCACCGGGGAGCTGTTTTTT
>TRBV10-2|TRBJ2-3|-|-
CASVTAFSPDTQYF
TGCGCCAGTGTTACCGCATTTTCACCAGATACGCAGTATTTT
>TRBV19|TRBJ1-4|many|-
CASSISTNEKLFF
TGTGCCAGTAGTATTTCAACTAATGAAAAACTGTTTTTT
>TRBV11-2|TRBJ1-1|many|-
CASRKRRETPLMNTEAFF
TGTGCCAGCAGAAAAAGGCGGGAGACACCGTTAATGAACACTGAAGCTTTCTTT
>TRBV6-2/TRBV6-3|TRBJ2-3|many|-
CASSNDQDTDTQYF
TGTGCCAGCAGTAACGACCAGGACACAGATACGCAGTATTTT
>TRBV6-2/TRBV6-3|TRBJ1-1|many|-
CASSFIRNTEAFF
TGTGCCAGCAGTTTCATCAGGAACACTGAAGCTTTCTTT
>TRBV20-1|TRBJ2-3|-|TRBD2
CSARHGAGAQRDSTDTQYF
TGCAGTGCTAGACATGGAGCTGGCGCCCAGCGGGATTCCACAGATACGCAGTATTTT
>TRBV7-9|TRBJ2-3|-|-
CASSLGLSDTQYF
TGTGCCAGCAGCTTAGGGCTTTCCGATACGCAGTATTTT
>TRBV20-1|TRBJ2-1|-|-
CSAAGTGTHNEQFF
TGCAGTGCTGCTGGGACGGGCACCCACAATGAGCAGTTCTTC